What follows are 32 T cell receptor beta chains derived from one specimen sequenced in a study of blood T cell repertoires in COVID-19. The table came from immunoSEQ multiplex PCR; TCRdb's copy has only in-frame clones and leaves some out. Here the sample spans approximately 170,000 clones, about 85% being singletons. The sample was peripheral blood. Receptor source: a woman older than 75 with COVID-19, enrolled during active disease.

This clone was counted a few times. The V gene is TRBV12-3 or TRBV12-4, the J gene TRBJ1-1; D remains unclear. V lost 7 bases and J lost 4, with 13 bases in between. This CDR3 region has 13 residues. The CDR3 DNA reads TGTGCCAGCACCCCGGGAGTGGGCACTGAAGCTTTCTTT. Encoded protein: CASTPGVGTEAFF.

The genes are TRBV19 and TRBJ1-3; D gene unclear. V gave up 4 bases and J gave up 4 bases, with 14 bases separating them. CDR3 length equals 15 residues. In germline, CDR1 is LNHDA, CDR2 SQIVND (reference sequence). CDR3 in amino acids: CASSRAIVSGNTIYF. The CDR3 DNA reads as TGTGCCAGTAGTAGGGCCATTGTTTCCGGAAACACCATATATTTT.

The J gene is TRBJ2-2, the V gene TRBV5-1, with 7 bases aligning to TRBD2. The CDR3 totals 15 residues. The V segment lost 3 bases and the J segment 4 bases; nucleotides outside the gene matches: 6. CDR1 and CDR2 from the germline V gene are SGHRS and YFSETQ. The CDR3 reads CASSWGAGFTGELFF. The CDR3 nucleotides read TGCGCCAGCAGCTGGGGAGCGGGGTTCACCGGGGAGCTGTTTTTT.

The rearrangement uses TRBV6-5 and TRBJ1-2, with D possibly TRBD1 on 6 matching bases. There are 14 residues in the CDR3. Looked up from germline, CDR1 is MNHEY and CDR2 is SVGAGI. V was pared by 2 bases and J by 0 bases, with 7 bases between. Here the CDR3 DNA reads TGTGCCAGCAGTTACAAGGGGGCTAACTATGGCTACACCTTC. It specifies CASSYKGANYGYTF.

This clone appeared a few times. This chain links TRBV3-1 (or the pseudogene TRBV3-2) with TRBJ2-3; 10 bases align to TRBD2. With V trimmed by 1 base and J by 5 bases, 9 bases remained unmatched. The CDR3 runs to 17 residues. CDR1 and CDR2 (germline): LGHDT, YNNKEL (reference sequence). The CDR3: CASSQGVPAGGGDTQYF. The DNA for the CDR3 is TGTGCCAGCAGCCAAGGTGTACCAGCGGGAGGGGGAGATACGCAGTATTTT.

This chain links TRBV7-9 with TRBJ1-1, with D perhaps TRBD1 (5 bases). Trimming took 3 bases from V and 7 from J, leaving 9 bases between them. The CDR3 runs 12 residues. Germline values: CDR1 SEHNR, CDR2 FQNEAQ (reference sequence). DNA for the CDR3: TGTGCCAGCAGCTTGCTCCAGGGTGAAGCTTTCTTT. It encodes CASSLLQGEAFF.

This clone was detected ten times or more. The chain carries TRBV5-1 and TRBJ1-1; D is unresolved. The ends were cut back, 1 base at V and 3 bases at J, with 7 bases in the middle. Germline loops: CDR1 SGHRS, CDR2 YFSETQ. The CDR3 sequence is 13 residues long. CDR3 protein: CASSLKSDTEAFF. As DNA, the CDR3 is TGCGCCAGCAGCTTGAAGTCGGACACTGAAGCTTTCTTT.

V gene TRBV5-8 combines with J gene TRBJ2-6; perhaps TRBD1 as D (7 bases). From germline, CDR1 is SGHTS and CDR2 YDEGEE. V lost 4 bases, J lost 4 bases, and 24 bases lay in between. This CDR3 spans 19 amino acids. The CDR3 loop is CASSPVGRGGAPGANVLTF. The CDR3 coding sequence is TGTGCCAGCAGCCCCGTCGGGAGAGGGGGCGCCCCGGGGGCCAACGTCCTGACTTTC.

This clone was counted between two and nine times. Here the CDR3 reads CSVDREEKLFF. Written as DNA, the CDR3 is TGCAGCGTGGACAGGGAGGAAAAACTGTTTTTT. The chain couples TRBV29-1 to TRBJ1-4; 8 bases fit TRBD1. This CDR3 is 11 amino acids long. Germline loops: CDR1 SQVTM, CDR2 ANQGSEA. With 6 bases clipped from V and 8 bases from J, the junction kept 2 bases outside the gene matches.

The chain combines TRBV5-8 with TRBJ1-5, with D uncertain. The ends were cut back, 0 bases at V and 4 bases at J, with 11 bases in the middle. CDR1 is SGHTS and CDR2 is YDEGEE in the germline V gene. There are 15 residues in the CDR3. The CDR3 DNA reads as TGTGCCAGCAGCTTGGACGGTGGCGGTAATCAGCCCCAGCATTTT. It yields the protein CASSLDGGGNQPQHF.

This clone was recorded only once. This chain's CDR3 is CASSTNTGTGAEAFF. The CDR3 DNA follows: TGTGCCAGTAGTACAAACACCGGGACAGGGGCTGAAGCTTTCTTT. The chain carries TRBV19 and TRBJ1-1, with 10 nucleotides matching TRBD1. V was clipped by 4 bases and J by 6 bases; unmatched bases: 8. Germline V CDR1 and CDR2: LNHDA, SQIVND (reference sequence). This CDR3 region has 15 residues.

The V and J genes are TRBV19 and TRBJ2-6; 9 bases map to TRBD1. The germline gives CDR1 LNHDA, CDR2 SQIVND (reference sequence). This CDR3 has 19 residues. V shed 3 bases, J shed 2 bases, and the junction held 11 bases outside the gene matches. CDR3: CASSIYGTGNLAGANVLTF. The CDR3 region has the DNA TGTGCCAGTAGTATTTACGGGACAGGGAATCTCGCTGGGGCCAACGTCCTGACTTTC. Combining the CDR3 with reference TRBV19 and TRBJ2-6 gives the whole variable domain DGGITQSPKYLFRKEGQNVTLSCEQNLNHDAMYWYRQDPGQGLRLIYYSQIVNDFQKGDIAEGYSVSREKKESFPLTVTSAQKNPTAFYLCASSIYGTGNLAGANVLTFGAGSRLTVL.

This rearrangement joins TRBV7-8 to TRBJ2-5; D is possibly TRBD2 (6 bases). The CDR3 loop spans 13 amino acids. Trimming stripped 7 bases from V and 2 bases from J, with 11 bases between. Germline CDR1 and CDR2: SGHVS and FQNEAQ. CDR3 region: CASNSGEQETQYF. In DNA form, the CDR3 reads TGTGCCAGCAACTCGGGGGAGCAAGAGACCCAGTACTTC.

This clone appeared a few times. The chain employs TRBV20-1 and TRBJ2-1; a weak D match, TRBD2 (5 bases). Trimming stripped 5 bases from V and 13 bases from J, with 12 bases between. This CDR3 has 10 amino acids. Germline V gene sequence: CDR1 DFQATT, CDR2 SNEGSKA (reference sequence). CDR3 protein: CSAFQLAQFF. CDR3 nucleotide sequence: TGCAGTGCTTTCCAGCTAGCACAGTTCTTC.

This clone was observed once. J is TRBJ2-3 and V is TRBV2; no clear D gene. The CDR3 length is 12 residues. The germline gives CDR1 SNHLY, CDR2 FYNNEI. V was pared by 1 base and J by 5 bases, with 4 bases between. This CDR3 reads CASSEERDTQYF. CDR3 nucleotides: TGTGCCAGCAGTGAAGAGAGAGATACGCAGTATTTT.

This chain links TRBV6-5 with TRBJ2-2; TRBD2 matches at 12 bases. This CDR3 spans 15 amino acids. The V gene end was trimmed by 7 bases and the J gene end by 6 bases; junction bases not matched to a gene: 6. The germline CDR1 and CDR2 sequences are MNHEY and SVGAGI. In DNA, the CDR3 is TGTGCCAGCATACGACTAGCGGGAGCTTCCGGGGAGCTGTTTTTT. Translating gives CASIRLAGASGELFF.

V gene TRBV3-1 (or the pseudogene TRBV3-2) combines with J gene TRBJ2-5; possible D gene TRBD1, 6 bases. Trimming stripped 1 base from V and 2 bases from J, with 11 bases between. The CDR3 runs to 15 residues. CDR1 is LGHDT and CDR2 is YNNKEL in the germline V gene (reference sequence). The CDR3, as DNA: TGTGCCAGCAGCCAAGGGGGGCTGATACAAGAGACCCAGTACTTC. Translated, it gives CASSQGGLIQETQYF.

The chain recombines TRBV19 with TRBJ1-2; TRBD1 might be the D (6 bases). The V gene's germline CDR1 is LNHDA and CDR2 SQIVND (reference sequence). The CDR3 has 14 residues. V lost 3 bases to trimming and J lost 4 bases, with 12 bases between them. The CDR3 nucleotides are TGTGCCAGTAGTATCACAGGGCCACGCTATGGCTACACCTTC. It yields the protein CASSITGPRYGYTF.

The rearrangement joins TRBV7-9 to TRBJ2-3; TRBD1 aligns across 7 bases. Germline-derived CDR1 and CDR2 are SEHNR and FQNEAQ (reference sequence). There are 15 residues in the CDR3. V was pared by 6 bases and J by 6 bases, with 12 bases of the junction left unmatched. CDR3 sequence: CASSSQIRGGDTQYF. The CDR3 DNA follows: TGTGCCAGCAGTTCCCAAATAAGAGGGGGCGATACGCAGTATTTT. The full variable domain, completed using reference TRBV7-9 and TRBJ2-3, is DTGVSQNPRHKITKRGQNVTFRCDPISEHNRLYWYRQTLGQGPEFLTYFQNEAQLEKSRLLSDRFSAERPKGSFSTLEIQRTEQGDSAMYLCASSSQIRGGDTQYFGPGTRLTVL.

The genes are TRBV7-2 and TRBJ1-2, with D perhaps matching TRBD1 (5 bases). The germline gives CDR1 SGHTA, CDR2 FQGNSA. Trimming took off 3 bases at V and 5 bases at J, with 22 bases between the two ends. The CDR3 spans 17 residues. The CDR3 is CASSLWTPTGVRYGYTF. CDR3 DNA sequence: TGTGCCAGCAGCTTGTGGACTCCTACGGGGGTTAGGTATGGCTACACCTTC. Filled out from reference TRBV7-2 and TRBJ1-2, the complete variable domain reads GAGVSQSPSNKVTEKGKDVELRCDPISGHTALYWYRQSLGQGLEFLIYFQGNSAPDKSGLPSDRFSAERTGGSVSTLTIQRTQQEDSAVYLCASSLWTPTGVRYGYTFGSGTRLTVV.

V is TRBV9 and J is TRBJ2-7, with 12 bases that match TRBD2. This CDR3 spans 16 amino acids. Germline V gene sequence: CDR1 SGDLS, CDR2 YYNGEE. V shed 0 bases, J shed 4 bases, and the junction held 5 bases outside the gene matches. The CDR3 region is CASSVASGGGPYEQYF. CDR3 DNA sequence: TGTGCCAGCAGCGTAGCTAGCGGGGGGGGACCATACGAGCAGTACTTC.

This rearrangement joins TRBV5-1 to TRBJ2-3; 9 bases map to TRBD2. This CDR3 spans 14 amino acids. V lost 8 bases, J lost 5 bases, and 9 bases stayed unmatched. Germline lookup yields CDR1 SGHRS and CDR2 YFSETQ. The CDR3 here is CASSSGVGQDTQYF. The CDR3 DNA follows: TGCGCCAGTTCTAGCGGGGTGGGACAAGATACGCAGTATTTT.

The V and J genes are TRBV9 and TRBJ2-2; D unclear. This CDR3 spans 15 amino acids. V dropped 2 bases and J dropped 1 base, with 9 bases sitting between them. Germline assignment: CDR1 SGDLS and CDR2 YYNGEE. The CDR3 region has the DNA TGTGCCAGCAGCGTGCTCGGTGGGAACACCGGGGAGCTGTTTTTT. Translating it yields CASSVLGGNTGELFF.

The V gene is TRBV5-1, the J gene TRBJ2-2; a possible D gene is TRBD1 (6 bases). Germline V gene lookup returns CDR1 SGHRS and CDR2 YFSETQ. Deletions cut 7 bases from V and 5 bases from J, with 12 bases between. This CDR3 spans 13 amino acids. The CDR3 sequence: CASSGTQTGELFF. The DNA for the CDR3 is TGCGCCAGCTCCGGGACACAGACCGGGGAGCTGTTTTTT.

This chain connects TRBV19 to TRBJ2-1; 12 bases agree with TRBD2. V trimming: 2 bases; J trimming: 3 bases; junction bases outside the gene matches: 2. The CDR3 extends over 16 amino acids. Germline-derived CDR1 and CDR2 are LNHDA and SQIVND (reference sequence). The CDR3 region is CASSITTSGSYNEQFF. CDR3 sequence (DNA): TGTGCCAGTAGTATAACGACTAGCGGGAGCTACAATGAGCAGTTCTTC. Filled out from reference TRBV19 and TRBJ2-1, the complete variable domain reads DGGITQSPKYLFRKEGQNVTLSCEQNLNHDAMYWYRQDPGQGLRLIYYSQIVNDFQKGDIAEGYSVSREKKESFPLTVTSAQKNPTAFYLCASSITTSGSYNEQFFGPGTRLTVL.

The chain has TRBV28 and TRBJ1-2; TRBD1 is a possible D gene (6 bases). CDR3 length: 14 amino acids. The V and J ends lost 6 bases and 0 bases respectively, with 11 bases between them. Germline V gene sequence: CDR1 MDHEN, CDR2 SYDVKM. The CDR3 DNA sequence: TGTGCCAGCAGACCACAGGGTGCTAACTATGGCTACACCTTC. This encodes CASRPQGANYGYTF.

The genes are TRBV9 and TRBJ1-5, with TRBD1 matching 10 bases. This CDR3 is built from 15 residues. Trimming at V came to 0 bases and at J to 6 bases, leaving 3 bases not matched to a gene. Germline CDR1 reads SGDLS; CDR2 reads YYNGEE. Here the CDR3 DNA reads TGTGCCAGCAGCGTAGGGGACAGGGGTACTCAGCCCCAGCATTTT. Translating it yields CASSVGDRGTQPQHF.

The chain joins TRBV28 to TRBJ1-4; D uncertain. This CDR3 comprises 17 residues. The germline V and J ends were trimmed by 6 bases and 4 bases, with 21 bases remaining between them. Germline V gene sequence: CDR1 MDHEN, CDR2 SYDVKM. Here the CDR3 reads CASSPNPSRPHNEKLFF. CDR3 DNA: TGTGCCAGCAGCCCCAACCCCAGCAGGCCACATAATGAAAAACTGTTTTTT.

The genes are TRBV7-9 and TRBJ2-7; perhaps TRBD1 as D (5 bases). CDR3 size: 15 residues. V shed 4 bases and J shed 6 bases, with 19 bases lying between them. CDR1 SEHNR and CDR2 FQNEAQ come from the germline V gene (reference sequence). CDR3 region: CASSSAAGFASEQYF. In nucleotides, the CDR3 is TGTGCCAGCAGCTCGGCAGCAGGGTTCGCAAGCGAGCAGTACTTC.

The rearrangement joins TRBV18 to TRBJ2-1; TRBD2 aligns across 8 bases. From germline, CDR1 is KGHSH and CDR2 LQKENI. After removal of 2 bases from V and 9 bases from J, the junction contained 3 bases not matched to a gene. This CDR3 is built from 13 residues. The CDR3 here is CASSPSGGPEQFF. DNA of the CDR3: TGTGCCAGCTCACCATCGGGGGGGCCTGAGCAGTTCTTC.

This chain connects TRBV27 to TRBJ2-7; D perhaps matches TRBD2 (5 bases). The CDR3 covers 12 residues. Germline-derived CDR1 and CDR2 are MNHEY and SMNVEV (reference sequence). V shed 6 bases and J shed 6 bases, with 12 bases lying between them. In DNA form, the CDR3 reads TGTGCCAGCAGCGGACTGCTCGGCGAGCAGTACTTC. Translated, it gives CASSGLLGEQYF.

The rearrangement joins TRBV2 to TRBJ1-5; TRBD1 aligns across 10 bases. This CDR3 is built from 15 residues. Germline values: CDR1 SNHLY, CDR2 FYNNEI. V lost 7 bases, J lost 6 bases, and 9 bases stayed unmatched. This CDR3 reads CASTAGTGVTQPQHF. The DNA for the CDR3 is TGTGCCAGCACCGCCGGGACAGGGGTTACTCAGCCCCAGCATTTT.